This T cell receptor beta chain was identified in a study of OX40 agonist ivuxolimab in advanced cancers. Libraries were prepared by immunoSEQ multiplex PCR; TCRdb keeps only in-frame clonotypes and omits some of them. The sample yields around 41,000 clones, around 81% seen once. The source was CD4+ or CD8+ T cells sorted from blood, collected in a trial of the OX40 agonist ivuxolimab. This sequence originates from an adult with an advanced solid tumor such as melanoma, head and neck, liver or kidney cancer.

CDR3 bases: TGCGCCAGCAGCTTCGATTCGCCAGATACGCAGTATTTT. It is translated as CASSFDSPDTQYF. The chain links TRBV5-1 to TRBJ2-3, with D unresolved. Germline assignment: CDR1 SGHRS and CDR2 YFSETQ. The CDR3 consists of 13 residues. V was pared by 2 bases and J by 4 bases, with 8 bases between.